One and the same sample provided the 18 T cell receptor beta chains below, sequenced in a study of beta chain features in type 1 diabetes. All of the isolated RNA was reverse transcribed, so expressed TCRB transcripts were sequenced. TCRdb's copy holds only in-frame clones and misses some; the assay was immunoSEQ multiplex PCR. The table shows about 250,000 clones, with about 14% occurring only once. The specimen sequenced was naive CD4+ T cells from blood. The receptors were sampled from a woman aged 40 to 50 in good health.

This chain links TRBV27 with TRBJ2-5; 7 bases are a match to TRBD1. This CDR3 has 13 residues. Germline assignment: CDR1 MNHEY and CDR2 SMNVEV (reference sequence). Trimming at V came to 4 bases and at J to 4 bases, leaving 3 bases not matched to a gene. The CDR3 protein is CASSSTGRETQYF. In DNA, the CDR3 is TGTGCCAGCAGTTCGACAGGGAGAGAGACCCAGTACTTC.

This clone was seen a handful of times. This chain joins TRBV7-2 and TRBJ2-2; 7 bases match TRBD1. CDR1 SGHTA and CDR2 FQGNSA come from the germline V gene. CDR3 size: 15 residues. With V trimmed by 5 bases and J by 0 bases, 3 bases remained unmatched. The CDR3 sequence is CASSRTGANTGELFF. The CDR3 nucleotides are TGTGCCAGCAGCCGAACAGGGGCGAACACCGGGGAGCTGTTTTTT.

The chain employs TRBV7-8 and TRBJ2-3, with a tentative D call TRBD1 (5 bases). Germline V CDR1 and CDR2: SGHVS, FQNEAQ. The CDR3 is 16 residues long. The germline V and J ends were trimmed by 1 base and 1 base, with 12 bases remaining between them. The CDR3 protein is CASSLVAAGRTDTQYF. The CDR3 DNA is TGTGCCAGCAGCTTAGTTGCGGCAGGGCGCACAGATACGCAGTATTTT. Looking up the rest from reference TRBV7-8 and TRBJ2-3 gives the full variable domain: GAGVSQSPRYKVAKRGQDVALRCDPISGHVSLFWYQQALGQGPEFLTYFQNEAQLDKSGLPSDRFFAERPEGSVSTLKIQRTQQEDSAVYLCASSLVAAGRTDTQYFGPGTRLTVL.

The CDR3 loop reads CASSTGVYNEQFF. The DNA for the CDR3 is TGTGCCAGCAGTACGGGGGTATACAATGAGCAGTTCTTC. The chain has TRBV6-5 and TRBJ2-1, with TRBD2 as a possible D gene (6 bases). The germline V gene encodes CDR1 MNHEY and CDR2 SVGAGI. The CDR3 is 13 residues long. Between the trimmed V and J ends, which lost 5 bases and 4 bases, there was a span of 9 bases.

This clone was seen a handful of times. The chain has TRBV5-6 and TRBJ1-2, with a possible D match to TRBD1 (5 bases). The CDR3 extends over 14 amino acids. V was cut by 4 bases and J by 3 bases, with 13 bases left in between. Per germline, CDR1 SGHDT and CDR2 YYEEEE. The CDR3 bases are TGTGCCAGCAGCGGCGTTAGGGGCGACTATGGCTACACCTTC. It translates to CASSGVRGDYGYTF.

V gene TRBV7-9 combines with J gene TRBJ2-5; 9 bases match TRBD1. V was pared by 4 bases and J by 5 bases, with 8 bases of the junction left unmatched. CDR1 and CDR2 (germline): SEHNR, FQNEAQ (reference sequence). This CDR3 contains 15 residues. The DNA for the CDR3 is TGTGCCAGCAGCTATGGGGACAGGGTTGGGGAGACCCAGTACTTC. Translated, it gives CASSYGDRVGETQYF.

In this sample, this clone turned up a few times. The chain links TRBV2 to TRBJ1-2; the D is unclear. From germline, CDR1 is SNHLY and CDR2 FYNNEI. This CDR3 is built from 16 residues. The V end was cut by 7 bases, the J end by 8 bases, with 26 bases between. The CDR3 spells CASTDPGDPLGFGYTF. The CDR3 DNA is TGTGCCAGCACCGACCCTGGAGACCCCCTAGGATTCGGCTACACCTTC.

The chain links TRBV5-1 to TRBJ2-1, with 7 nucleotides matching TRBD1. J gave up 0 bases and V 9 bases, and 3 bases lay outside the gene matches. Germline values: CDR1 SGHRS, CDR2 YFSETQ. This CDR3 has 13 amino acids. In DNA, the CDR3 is TGCGCCACCGGGGACAGCTCCTACAATGAGCAGTTCTTC. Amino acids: CATGDSSYNEQFF.

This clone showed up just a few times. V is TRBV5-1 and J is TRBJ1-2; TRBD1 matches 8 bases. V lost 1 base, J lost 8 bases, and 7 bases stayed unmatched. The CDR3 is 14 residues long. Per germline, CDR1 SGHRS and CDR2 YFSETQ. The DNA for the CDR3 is TGCGCCAGCAGCTTGACCCAGGGGGCAGGAGGCTACACCTTC. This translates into CASSLTQGAGGYTF. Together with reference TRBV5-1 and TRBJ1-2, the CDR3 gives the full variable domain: KAGVTQTPRYLIKTRGQQVTLSCSPISGHRSVSWYQQTPGQGLQFLFEYFSETQRNKGNFPGRFSGRQFSNSRSEMNVSTLELGDSALYLCASSLTQGAGGYTFGSGTRLTVV.

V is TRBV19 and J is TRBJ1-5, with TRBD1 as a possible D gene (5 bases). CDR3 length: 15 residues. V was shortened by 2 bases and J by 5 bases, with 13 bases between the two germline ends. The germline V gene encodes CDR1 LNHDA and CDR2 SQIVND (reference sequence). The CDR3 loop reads CASSILTTGDQPQHF. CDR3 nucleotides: TGTGCCAGTAGTATATTGACCACGGGGGATCAGCCCCAGCATTTT.

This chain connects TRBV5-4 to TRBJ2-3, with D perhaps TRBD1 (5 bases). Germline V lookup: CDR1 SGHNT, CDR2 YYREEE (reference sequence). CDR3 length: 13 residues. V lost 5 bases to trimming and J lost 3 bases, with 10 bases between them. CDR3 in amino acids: CASSPGATDTQYF. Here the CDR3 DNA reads TGTGCCAGCAGTCCTGGGGCAACAGATACGCAGTATTTT.

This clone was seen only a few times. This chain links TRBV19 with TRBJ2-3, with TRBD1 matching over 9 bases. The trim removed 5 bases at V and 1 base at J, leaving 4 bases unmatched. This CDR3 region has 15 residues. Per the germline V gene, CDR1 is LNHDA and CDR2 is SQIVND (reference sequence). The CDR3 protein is CASSARDRGTDTQYF. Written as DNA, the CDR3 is TGTGCCAGTAGTGCCCGGGACAGGGGCACAGATACGCAGTATTTT.

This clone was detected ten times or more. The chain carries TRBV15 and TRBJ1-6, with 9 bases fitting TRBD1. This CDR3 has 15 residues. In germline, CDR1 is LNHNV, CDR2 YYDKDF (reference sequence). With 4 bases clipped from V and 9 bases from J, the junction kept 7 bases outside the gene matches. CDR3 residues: CATSTPWGQGSPLHF. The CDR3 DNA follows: TGTGCCACCAGCACCCCGTGGGGACAGGGTTCACCCCTCCACTTT.

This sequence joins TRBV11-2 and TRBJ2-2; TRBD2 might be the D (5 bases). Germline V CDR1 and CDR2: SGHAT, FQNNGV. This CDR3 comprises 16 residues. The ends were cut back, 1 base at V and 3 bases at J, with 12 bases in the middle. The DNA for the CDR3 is TGTGCCAGCAGCTTAGCGCTAGCCCTGGACACCGGGGAGCTGTTTTTT. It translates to CASSLALALDTGELFF.

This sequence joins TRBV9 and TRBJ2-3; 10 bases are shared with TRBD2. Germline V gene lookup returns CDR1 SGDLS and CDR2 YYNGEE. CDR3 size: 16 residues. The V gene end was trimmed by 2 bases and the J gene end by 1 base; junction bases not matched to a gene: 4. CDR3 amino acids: CASSVTGTSGTDTQYF. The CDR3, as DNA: TGTGCCAGCAGCGTTACCGGGACTAGCGGCACAGATACGCAGTATTTT.

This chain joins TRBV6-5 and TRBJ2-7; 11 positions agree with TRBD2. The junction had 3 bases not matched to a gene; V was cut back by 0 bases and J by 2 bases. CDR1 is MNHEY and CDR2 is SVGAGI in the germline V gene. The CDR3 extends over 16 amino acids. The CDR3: CASSYSGLAVTYEQYF. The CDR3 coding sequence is TGTGCCAGCAGTTACTCGGGACTAGCGGTGACCTACGAGCAGTACTTC.

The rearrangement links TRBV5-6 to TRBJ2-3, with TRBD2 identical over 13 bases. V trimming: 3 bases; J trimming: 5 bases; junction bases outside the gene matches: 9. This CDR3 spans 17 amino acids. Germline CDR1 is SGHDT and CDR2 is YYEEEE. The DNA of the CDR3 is TGTGCCAGCAGCTCGATTACTAGCGGGGGGGAAAGAGATACGCAGTATTTT. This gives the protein CASSSITSGGERDTQYF.

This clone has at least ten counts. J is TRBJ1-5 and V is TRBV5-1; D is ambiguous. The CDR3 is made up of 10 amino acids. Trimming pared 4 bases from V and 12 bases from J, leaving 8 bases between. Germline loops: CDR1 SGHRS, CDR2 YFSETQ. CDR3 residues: CASSPWSQHF. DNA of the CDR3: TGCGCCAGCAGCCCCTGGAGCCAGCATTTT. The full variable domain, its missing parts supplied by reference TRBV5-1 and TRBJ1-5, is KAGVTQTPRYLIKTRGQQVTLSCSPISGHRSVSWYQQTPGQGLQFLFEYFSETQRNKGNFPGRFSGRQFSNSRSEMNVSTLELGDSALYLCASSPWSQHFGDGTRLSIL.